This T cell receptor beta chain was obtained from a study of blood T cell repertoires in COVID-19. The overall study: Acute-phase and convalescent COVID-19 samples originated in the United States, Italy and Spain. In each case, the material was cDNA or gDNA derived from T cells, B-cell-depleted T cells, or PBMCs.

Methods used by the authors: Counts of nucleated cells, estimated from reference gene primer amplification, were obtained. The repertoire was sequenced with immunoSEQ multiplex PCR; TCRdb's copy has only in-frame clones and lacks some. The D gene and trimming were derived from the DNA, and the V and J assignments and clone size from that table. The sample yields about 250,000 clones, around nine tenths seen once. Germline V lookup: CDR1 KGHDR, CDR2 SFDVKD. V shed 3 bases, J shed 4 bases, and the junction held 10 bases outside the gene matches. The CDR3 has 16 residues. The chain recombines TRBV24-1 with TRBJ1-2, with TRBD1 matching over 7 bases. The receptor was derived from a woman aged 55-70 years who had recovered from COVID-19. Sequenced input: peripheral blood. Here the CDR3 DNA reads TGTGCCACCAGTGATGGGACAGTCGGACGTGTCTATGGCTACACCTTC. Protein sequence: CATSDGTVGRVYGYTF.